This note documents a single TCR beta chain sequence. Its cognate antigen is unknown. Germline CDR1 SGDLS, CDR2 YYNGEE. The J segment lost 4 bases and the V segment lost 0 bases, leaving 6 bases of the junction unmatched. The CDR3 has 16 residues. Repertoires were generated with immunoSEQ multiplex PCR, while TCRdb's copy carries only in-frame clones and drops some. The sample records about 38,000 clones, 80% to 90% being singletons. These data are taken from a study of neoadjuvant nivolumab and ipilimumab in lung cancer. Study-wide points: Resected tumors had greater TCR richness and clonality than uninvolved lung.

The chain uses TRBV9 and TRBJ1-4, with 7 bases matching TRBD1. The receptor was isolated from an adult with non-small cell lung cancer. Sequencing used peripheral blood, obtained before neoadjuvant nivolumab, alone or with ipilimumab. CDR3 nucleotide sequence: TGTGCCAGCAGCGTAGGTGAGGGACAGCTTAATGAAAAACTGTTTTTT. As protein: CASSVGEGQLNEKLFF.